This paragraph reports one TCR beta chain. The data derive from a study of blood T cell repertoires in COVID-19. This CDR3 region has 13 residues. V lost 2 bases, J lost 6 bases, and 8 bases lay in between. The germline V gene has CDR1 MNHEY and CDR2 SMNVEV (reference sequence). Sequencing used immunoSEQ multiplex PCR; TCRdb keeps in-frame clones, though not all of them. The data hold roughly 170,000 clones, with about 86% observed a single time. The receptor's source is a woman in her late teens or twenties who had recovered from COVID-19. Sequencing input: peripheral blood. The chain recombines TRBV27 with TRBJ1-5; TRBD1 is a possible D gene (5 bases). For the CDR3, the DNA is TGTGCCAGCAGTTTAGGGAGGGGTCAGCCCCAGCATTTT. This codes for CASSLGRGQPQHF.